The source of this TCR beta chain is a study of T cell responses to AZD1222 COVID-19 vaccine. Study-level findings and limits: Epitopes outside B.1.351 and B.1.1.7 mutated regions reportedly drew nearly half of spike TCRs. The study found Spike-specific TCR breadth and depth rose after two AZD1222 doses. Clonal diversity may have been underestimated, and the donors were mostly white British, with more females than males.

Regarding this clone: The target antigen is unknown.

V lost 5 bases and J lost 5, with 18 bases in between. The CDR3 is made up of 15 amino acids. Germline CDR1 and CDR2: KGHSH and LQKENI. Repertoires were generated with immunoSEQ multiplex PCR, while TCRdb's copy carries only in-frame clones and drops some. The repertoire holds 200,000 to 250,000 clones, with 85% to 95% as singletons. The TCR comes from an adult in good health. Source: peripheral blood, taken on day 0 of MenACWY control vaccination. J is TRBJ1-1 and V is TRBV18; a weak D match, TRBD1 (6 bases). The CDR3 reads CASSKDRADKTEAFF. The CDR3 nucleotides are TGTGCCAGCTCAAAGGACAGAGCGGATAAGACTGAAGCTTTCTTT.